This T cell receptor (beta chain) derives from a study of tumor and adjacent non-tumor tissue in lung cancer. In the study overall: Patients were aged roughly 30 to 76, some 10 men and 5 women, stage I to III. Around 4 million productive TCRbeta reads were obtained per sample on average.

The germline V gene encodes CDR1 SGHAT and CDR2 FQNNGV. This CDR3 comprises 13 residues. To note about this clonotype: Mismatch with germline at one junction end may stem from a read error.

A modified ARM-PCR protocol with three rounds of nested PCR amplified TCRbeta. TCRdb re-called the multiplex PCR reads with MiXCR, one entry per CDR3 protein. The sample records approximately 90,000 distinct CDR3 sequences, approximately 73% being singletons. The template was RNA from unsorted bulk tissue. More than 3 cm separated this lung sample from the edge of the tumor. The origin of this receptor is a woman in her forties or fifties with non-small cell lung cancer. Material: distant non-tumor lung tissue. The chain carries TRBV11-2 and TRBJ1-2; 7 nucleotides line up with TRBD1. CDR3 DNA: TGTGCCAGCAGCTTAGACAGGGGGAATGACTACACTTTC. Translation gives CASSLDRGNDYTF.